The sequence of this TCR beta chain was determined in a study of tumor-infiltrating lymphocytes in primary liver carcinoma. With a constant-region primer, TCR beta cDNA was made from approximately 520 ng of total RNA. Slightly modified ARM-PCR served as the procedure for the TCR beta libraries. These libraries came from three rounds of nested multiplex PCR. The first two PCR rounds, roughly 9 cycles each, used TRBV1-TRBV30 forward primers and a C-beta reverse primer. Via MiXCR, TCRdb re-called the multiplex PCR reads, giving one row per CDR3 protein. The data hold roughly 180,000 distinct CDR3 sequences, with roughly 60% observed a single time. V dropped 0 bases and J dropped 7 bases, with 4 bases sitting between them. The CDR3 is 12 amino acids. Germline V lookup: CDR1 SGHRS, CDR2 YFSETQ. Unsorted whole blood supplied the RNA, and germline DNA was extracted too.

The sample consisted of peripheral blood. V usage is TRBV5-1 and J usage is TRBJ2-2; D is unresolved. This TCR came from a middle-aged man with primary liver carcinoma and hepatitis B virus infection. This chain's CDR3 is CASSLVHGELFF. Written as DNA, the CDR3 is TGCGCCAGCAGCTTGGTTCACGGGGAGCTGTTTTTT.